These T cell receptor beta chains were read from a single sample in a study of CD8+ T cells in alopecia areata. Only in-frame clones appear in the TCRdb table, and some are missing; sequencing was by immunoSEQ multiplex PCR. The sample shows 90,000 to 120,000 clones, around 55% of them seen only once. What was sequenced was CD8+ T cells sorted from blood. Every receptor here comes from a human donor in good health. Both conserved end residues are part of each CDR3. A D gene is named only where the DNA matches it firmly. The size entry is marked missing in some rows and otherwise reads once, few, many or a size class.

D gene,V gene,J gene,clone size,CDR3 protein
TRBD2,TRBV5-1,TRBJ2-3,few,CASSFRGGGTDTQYF
NA,TRBV7-2,TRBJ2-5,NA,CASSLYVGGSGETQYF
NA,TRBV4-3,TRBJ2-2,NA,CASSQDSPGVAPTGELFF
NA,TRBV5-6,TRBJ2-4,NA,CASSLAYLAKNIQYF
TRBD1,TRBV9,TRBJ1-2,NA,CASSVDMSGGNYGYTF
NA,TRBV10-2,TRBJ2-3,NA,CASSEFGTQYF
TRBD1,TRBV19,TRBJ1-2,NA,CASSIPTGGYGYTF
NA,TRBV2,TRBJ1-4,NA,CASSATRIGEKLFF
TRBD2,TRBV7-2,TRBJ2-2,NA,CATNDGRVDMGELFF
NA,TRBV5-6,TRBJ2-1,NA,CASSFDSGSSYNEQFF
NA,TRBV28,TRBJ1-1,few,CASTQGSENTEAFF
NA,TRBV19,TRBJ2-1,NA,CASSPTAGAEQFF
NA,TRBV5-6,TRBJ2-5,NA,CASSLTGTQETQYF
TRBD1,TRBV29-1,TRBJ2-1,few,CSVDGQVSYNEQFF
NA,TRBV28,TRBJ2-7,NA,CASSPSGQTYEQYF
TRBD1,TRBV6-5,TRBJ2-7,NA,CASSYSDRGFYEQYF
NA,TRBV4-1,TRBJ2-1,NA,CASSQDSGREQFF
TRBD1,TRBV2,TRBJ2-7,NA,CASSVDRSSYEQYF
TRBD1,TRBV19,TRBJ2-1,NA,CASSITTGQGVVGWSNEQFF
TRBD1,TRBV28,TRBJ2-7,few,CASTLQGAGPYEQYF
TRBD2,TRBV7-9,TRBJ2-7,NA,CASSFGTSGGYEQYF
NA,TRBV19,TRBJ2-5,NA,CASSMEGGPQETQYF
TRBD2,TRBV30,TRBJ2-3,few,CAWSFPGGVPDTQYF
NA,TRBV7-9,TRBJ2-7,NA,CASSPGTYEQYF
NA,TRBV15,TRBJ2-2,NA,CATSDNTGSNTGELFF
NA,TRBV4-3,TRBJ2-2,NA,CASSQEFRGLHTGELFF
TRBD1,TRBV4-3,TRBJ2-7,NA,CASSQDFVQGARDF
NA,TRBV10-2,TRBJ2-7,few,CASSMGGEQYF
NA,TRBV5-1,TRBJ1-1,NA,CASSWADPMNTEAFF
NA,TRBV20-1,TRBJ1-2,once,CSGMDYGYTF
TRBD1,TRBV11-2,TRBJ2-7,NA,CASSLGQGTYEQYF
NA,TRBV11-2,TRBJ2-7,NA,CASSPQAATYEQYF
NA,TRBV27,TRBJ2-7,NA,CASSLSQGSSYEQYF
NA,TRBV7-6,TRBJ1-5,NA,CASSLDDSNQPQHF
TRBD1,TRBV6-5,TRBJ2-6,few,CGTGQPGVANVLTF
NA,TRBV18,TRBJ2-2,few,CASSPPGSGRGTTGELFF
NA,TRBV5-6,TRBJ2-1,NA,CASSYGEVNEQFF
NA,TRBV5-4,TRBJ1-2,few,CASSFDDGYGYTF
NA,TRBV6-5,TRBJ1-1,NA,CASSTWDGNTEAFF
NA,TRBV5-1,TRBJ2-2,few,CASSGSQGSGELFF
NA,TRBV6-5,TRBJ1-2,NA,CASSYGVGANYGYTF
TRBD1,TRBV27,TRBJ1-5,NA,CASSFGTGNQPQHF
NA,TRBV13,TRBJ1-2,NA,CASSSWAPYVVSAPGGDGYTF
NA,TRBV5-1,TRBJ2-7,NA,CASHRGASVREQYF
TRBD1,TRBV7-9,TRBJ1-4,NA,CASSGDRGGREKLFF
NA,TRBV5-6,TRBJ1-1,few,CASSLANMGGTEAFF
NA,TRBV11-2,TRBJ2-3,NA,CASSPQIVGDTQYF
NA,TRBV19,TRBJ1-5,NA,CASSMGDFNQPQHF
NA,TRBV20-1,TRBJ1-2,NA,CSARTVYGYTF
TRBD1,TRBV7-9,TRBJ2-5,NA,CASSSTGPLFATQYF
TRBD1,TRBV4-3,TRBJ2-7,NA,CASSQDWTGNSYEQYF
TRBD1,TRBV2,TRBJ2-4,NA,CASSRTGDIAKNIQYF
TRBD1,TRBV4-3,TRBJ2-3,few,CASSQEVEDRGLDLHTDTQYF